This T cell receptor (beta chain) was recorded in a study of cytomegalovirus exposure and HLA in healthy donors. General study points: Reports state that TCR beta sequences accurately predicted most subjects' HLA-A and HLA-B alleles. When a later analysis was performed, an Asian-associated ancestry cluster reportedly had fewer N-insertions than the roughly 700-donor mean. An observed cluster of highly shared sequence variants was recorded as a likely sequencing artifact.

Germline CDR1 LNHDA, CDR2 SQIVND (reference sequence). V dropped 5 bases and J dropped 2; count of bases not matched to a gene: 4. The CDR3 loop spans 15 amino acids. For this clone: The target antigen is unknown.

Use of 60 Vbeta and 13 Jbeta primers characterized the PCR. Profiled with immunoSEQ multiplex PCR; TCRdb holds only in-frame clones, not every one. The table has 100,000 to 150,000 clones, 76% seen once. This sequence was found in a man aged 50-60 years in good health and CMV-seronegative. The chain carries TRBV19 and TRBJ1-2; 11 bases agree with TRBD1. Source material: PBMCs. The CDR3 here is CASSVDRGHNYGYTF. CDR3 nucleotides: TGTGCCAGTAGTGTGGACAGGGGGCACAACTATGGCTACACCTTC.